The present TCR beta chain was sequenced within a study of Ad26.COV2.S vaccination and SARS-CoV-2 variants. This clone was recorded a few times. The length of the CDR3 is 15 residues. V dropped 2 bases and J dropped 1; count of bases not matched to a gene: 4. Germline V CDR1 and CDR2: LGHDT, YNNKEL (reference sequence). Clones were read by immunoSEQ multiplex PCR, and TCRdb kept only the in-frame ones, dropping some. The table includes 400,000 to 450,000 clones, more than 80% detected once. The treatment here: 19 received Ad26.COV2.S at low or high dose, single or two shots; roughly 5 received placebo; per-sample allocation not given. Repertoires come from day 63 after the first vaccine or placebo injection.

This sequence joins TRBV3-1 (or the pseudogene TRBV3-2) and TRBJ1-1, with 7 bases fitting TRBD1. The specimen comprised peripheral blood, sampled in a trial of Ad26.COV2.S vaccine versus placebo. The sequence derives from a person between 18 and 65 years old who received the Ad26.COV2.S COVID-19 vaccine or a placebo. CDR3 sequence: CASSQTGTENTEAFF. The CDR3 nucleotides read TGTGCCAGCAGCCAAACCGGGACAGAGAACACTGAAGCTTTCTTT.